This TCR beta chain was documented in a study of CD8+CD57+ T cells in acquired aplastic anemia (dated by TCRdb to 2016 to 2019). A note on the overall study: Extracted DNA from sorted CD4+ and CD8+ cells averaged about 3.4 ug, ranging from roughly 0.2 to 30 ug. Mean read counts for healthy donor samples were some 10 million for CD4+ cells and 11.0 million for CD8+ cells. Overall results and qualifications from the work: No significant difference in CD8+ Simpson's diversity was found between patients and healthy controls (P=0.060). Although 25 to 30 CD8+ CDR3 sequences were shared by patients and controls, these sequences appeared highly expressed in patients and within the immunodominant clones of patients.

In the study, sorted CD4+ and CD8+ blood T cells from patients with severe aplastic anemia and from healthy subjects underwent deep sequencing of TCR repertoires. Ficoll-Paque density gradient centrifugation was used to isolate peripheral blood mononuclear cells. Before DNA extraction, CD4+ and CD8+ T cells were sorted with FACS or magnetic beads. This clonotype was seen more than once but under ten times. What this receptor recognizes is not known. Base quality data are lacking; no much larger clone is found one base away. Genomic DNA served as template for TCR beta VDJ combination and CDR3 sequence profiling. TCR repertoire sequencing was run on an Illumina HiSeq 2000. The authors' pipeline ran thus. Repertoires were assessed using TRBV/TRBJ rearrangement plots, CDR3 size and DJ length profiles, and Simpson's diversity index. The immunodominant clone was defined as the most abundant DNA sequence in deep sequencing data. CDR3 amino acid sequences were checked for sharing across subjects and were also compared against the VDJdb database and published repertoires. TCRdb handled the public reads itself, with Q25 trimming in fastp and clone calling in MiXCR, and kept productive beta chains. Each entry merges the rows of one CDR3 protein and shows their most common DNA and genes. TCRdb, rather than the study authors, made the V and J calls. The sample includes around 140,000 distinct CDR3 sequences, with roughly 40% observed a single time. The top ten hold 6.5% to 10% of the sample.

The sequencing input was sorted CD4+, CD8+, or CD8+CD57+ T cells (not recorded which) from PBMCs. The sequence was obtained from a human donor in good health, serving as a control.

The DNA sequence reads TGTGCCTGGGGGCGGGGGCTGGACACTGAAGCTTTCTTT. Translated, it gives CAWGRGLDTEAFF. The V and J segments used are TRBV30 and TRBJ1-1; D gene: possibly TRBD1, on 6 matching bases. There are 13 amino acids in the CDR3, from cysteine to phenylalanine inclusive. CDR3 DNA is the only sequence kept; it has 39 bases, read in frame from the first base. A distance of 13 bases separates the germline ends of V and J, which lose 5 bases and 3 bases respectively. Per the germline V gene (reference sequence), GTSNPN is the CDR1 and SVGIG is the CDR2.